The 17 T cell receptor beta chains in this list originate from one sample, sequenced in a study of blood T cell repertoires in COVID-19. Measured with immunoSEQ multiplex PCR; TCRdb has only the in-frame clones, and not every one. The sample records about 360,000 clones, more than 75% being singletons. What was sequenced was peripheral blood. The receptors were gathered from a human donor with acute or convalescent COVID-19. The donor label of this sample is uncertain.

The chain links TRBV6-5 to TRBJ2-1; 10 bases map to TRBD2. Germline V gene lookup returns CDR1 MNHEY and CDR2 SVGAGI. CDR3 length equals 15 residues. V trimming: 4 bases; J trimming: 5 bases; junction bases outside the gene matches: 5. CDR3 sequence (DNA): TGTGCCAGCAGTTTGAGCGGGAGGGTAGACAATGAGCAGTTCTTC. Translation gives CASSLSGRVDNEQFF.

The chain links TRBV7-8 to TRBJ1-2; D perhaps matches TRBD1 (6 bases). Germline values: CDR1 SGHVS, CDR2 FQNEAQ. The CDR3 has 15 residues. Trimming removed 5 bases at V and 1 base at J, with 14 bases between. The CDR3 loop is CASSGGGQGNYGYTF. DNA of the CDR3: TGTGCCAGCAGCGGCGGGGGGCAGGGTAACTATGGCTACACCTTC.

The CDR3 region is CASSPSGSLFGSYNEQFF. The DNA for the CDR3 is TGTGCCAGCAGCCCTAGCGGGAGTTTGTTCGGCTCCTACAATGAGCAGTTCTTC. The rearrangement links TRBV5-4 to TRBJ2-1, with 10 bases identical to TRBD2. The CDR3 has 18 residues. Unmatched junction bases numbered 10, after V lost 4 bases and J lost 0 bases. The V gene's germline CDR1 is SGHNT and CDR2 YYREEE (reference sequence).

The chain has TRBV6-5 and TRBJ2-3, with 8 bases lining up with TRBD2. The V and J ends lost 8 bases and 1 base, in that order; junction bases with no gene match: 5. Germline CDR1 MNHEY, CDR2 SVGAGI. CDR3 length: 14 amino acids. CDR3 protein: CASRKAGGTDTQYF. CDR3 bases: TGTGCCAGCCGGAAAGCGGGGGGCACAGATACGCAGTATTTT.

CDR3 sequence (DNA): TGCGCCAGCAGCGGGGGGAGGAGGTCGGCCGCTGGAAATGGCTACACCTTC. This translates into CASSGGRRSAAGNGYTF. The chain combines TRBV5-1 with TRBJ1-2; possible D gene TRBD1, 5 bases. The V and J ends lost 4 bases and 6 bases respectively, with 25 bases between them. The CDR3 runs 17 residues. Germline lookup yields CDR1 SGHRS and CDR2 YFSETQ.

This sequence joins TRBV28 and TRBJ1-2, with D possibly being TRBD1 (6 bases). Deletions cut 2 bases from V and 8 bases from J, with 12 bases between. The CDR3 contains 13 residues. The germline CDR1 and CDR2 sequences are MDHEN and SYDVKM. This chain's CDR3 is CASSLEQGIGYTF. DNA for the CDR3: TGTGCCAGCAGTTTAGAACAGGGAATCGGCTACACCTTC.

This chain joins TRBV30 and TRBJ2-3, with TRBD1 matching over 9 bases. This CDR3 contains 16 residues. CDR1 is GTSNPN, CDR2 SVGIG, per germline (reference sequence). V gave up 2 bases and J gave up 2 bases; unmatched junction bases: 8. Written as DNA, the CDR3 is TGTGCCTGGAGTATGGGACAGGGAACTCCCACAGATACGCAGTATTTT. Translating gives CAWSMGQGTPTDTQYF.

V usage is TRBV5-1 and J usage is TRBJ1-5, with 7 bases matching TRBD1. Germline V gives CDR1 SGHRS, CDR2 YFSETQ. This CDR3 spans 15 amino acids. Trimming at V came to 0 bases and at J to 6 bases, leaving 6 bases not matched to a gene. CDR3 sequence reads: CASSLDQGVGQPQHF. CDR3 nucleotide sequence: TGCGCCAGCAGCTTGGACCAGGGGGTTGGTCAGCCCCAGCATTTT.

This sequence joins TRBV28 and TRBJ2-1; TRBD2 agrees at 15 bases. The CDR3 loop spans 20 amino acids. The V and J ends lost 6 bases and 6 bases, in that order; junction bases with no gene match: 18. Germline CDR1 is MDHEN and CDR2 is SYDVKM. CDR3 loop: CASSNTGLAGGGIRSNEQFF. CDR3 nucleotides: TGTGCCAGCAGCAATACGGGACTAGCGGGGGGCGGGATTAGGTCCAATGAGCAGTTCTTC.

To note about this clone: In the same sample, other DNA sequences code for this CDR3. The chain employs TRBV18 and TRBJ1-2; 7 nucleotides line up with TRBD1. The CDR3 is 13 amino acids. Trimming took 3 bases from V and 3 from J; bases not matched to a gene: 1. Germline V CDR1 and CDR2: KGHSH, LQKENI. The CDR3 DNA sequence: TGTGCCAGCTCACCCGGGACAGACTATGGCTACACCTTC. It is translated as CASSPGTDYGYTF. Full variable domain (remainder filled in from reference TRBV18 and TRBJ1-2): NAGVMQNPRHLVRRRGQEARLRCSPMKGHSHVYWYRQLPEEGLKFMVYLQKENIIDESGMPKERFSAEFPKEGPSILRIQQVVRGDSAAYFCASSPGTDYGYTFGSGTRLTVV.

V and J are TRBV7-9 and TRBJ2-5; 13 nucleotides line up with TRBD2. The CDR3 length is 16 residues. Looked up from germline, CDR1 is SEHNR and CDR2 is FQNEAQ (reference sequence). V dropped 5 bases and J dropped 4; count of bases not matched to a gene: 7. In DNA form, the CDR3 reads TGTGCCAGCAGCCCAAGACTAGCGGGGGGTAGAGAGACCCAGTACTTC. It codes for CASSPRLAGGRETQYF.

The rearrangement joins TRBV5-4 to TRBJ1-2; perhaps TRBD1 as D (5 bases). CDR3 length: 14 residues. Germline V CDR1 and CDR2: SGHNT, YYREEE (reference sequence). The ends were cut back, 2 bases at V and 6 bases at J, with 14 bases in the middle. Written as DNA, the CDR3 is TGTGCCAGCAGCTTTTGGCCAGGGATGGATGGCTACACCTTC. Translating it yields CASSFWPGMDGYTF.

The rearrangement links TRBV4-2 to TRBJ2-2; unclear D gene. This CDR3 comprises 15 residues. Trimming removed 2 bases at V and 7 bases at J, with 14 bases between. CDR1 is LGHNA, CDR2 YNFKEQ, per germline. The CDR3 bases are TGTGCCAGCAGCCAACTAGTGGGTTTGGGCGGGGAGCTGTTTTTT. Encoded protein: CASSQLVGLGGELFF.

The rearrangement links TRBV10-2 to TRBJ1-6; weak D call: TRBD1 (5 bases). The CDR3 is 18 amino acids. Germline CDR1 reads WSHSY; CDR2 reads SAAADI. Trimming cost V 4 bases and J 0 bases, with 16 bases left between them. CDR3 bases: TGCGCCAGCAGTGCCTTGACATTTCAGGGCTCCTATAATTCACCCCTCCACTTT. Its protein product is CASSALTFQGSYNSPLHF.

J is TRBJ2-5 and V is TRBV27; TRBD2 might be the D (6 bases). The CDR3 consists of 14 residues. In germline, CDR1 is MNHEY, CDR2 SMNVEV (reference sequence). Trimming removed 2 bases from V and 8 bases from J, with 15 bases in between. In nucleotides, the CDR3 is TGTGCCAGCAGTTTAACCGGGACTGGGAATACCCAGTACTTC. Translation: CASSLTGTGNTQYF.

The chain links TRBV21-1 to TRBJ2-1; whether TRBD2, the table's D call, matches the DNA was not checked. TRBV21-1 is designated a pseudogene. The CDR3 sequence is 14 residues long. CDR3 region: CASSKVSSYNEQFF. The DNA of the CDR3 is TGTGCCAGCAGCAAAGTGAGCTCCTACAATGAGCAGTTCTTC.

For this clone: This clone may be a read error of a much larger clone one base away. In nucleotides, the CDR3 is TGTGCCAGCAGCCCGTGGGAGAGGTCCTACGAGCAGTACTTC. Its translation is CASSPWERSYEQYF. This chain links TRBV3-1 (or the pseudogene TRBV3-2) with TRBJ2-7; possible D gene TRBD2, 5 bases. The CDR3 is 14 amino acids. With 4 bases removed from V and 1 base from J, the gap between germline ends came to 11 bases. CDR1 LGHDT and CDR2 YNNKEL come from the germline V gene (reference sequence).